The 14 T cell receptor beta chains below all came from one sample that was sequenced in a study of beta chain features in type 1 diabetes. Study-wide results and limits: A moderate, significant TCRB CDR3 shortening appeared in type 1 diabetes across four CD4+ subsets.

Expressed TCRB transcripts were sequenced because the entire RNA isolate underwent reverse transcription. TCRdb's table, derived via immunoSEQ multiplex PCR, lists solely in-frame clones and lacks some. There are hundreds of thousands of clones in the sample; approximately 11% occur only once, and about 0.018% lies in the top ten. No antigen has been assigned to these receptors. Sequencing was performed on naive CD4+ T cells from blood. All receptors derive from a man aged 25-45 years with type 1 diabetes.

The rearrangement uses TRBV4-3 and TRBJ2-7, with D possibly TRBD2 on 6 matching bases. Trimming stripped 4 bases from V and 2 bases from J, with 24 bases between. Germline V gene data show CDR1 as LGHNA and CDR2 as YSLEER. This CDR3 comprises 18 residues. CDR3 amino acids: CASSRIHQAGVNTYEQYF. Here the CDR3 DNA reads TGCGCCAGCAGCCGTATCCATCAAGCGGGCGTAAACACCTACGAGCAGTACTTC.

In this sample, this clone turned up a few times. This chain links TRBV27 with TRBJ2-5; TRBD2 might be the D (5 bases). There are 13 residues in the CDR3. Germline V lookup: CDR1 MNHEY, CDR2 SMNVEV (reference sequence). Trimming took off 7 bases at V and 2 bases at J, with 11 bases between the two ends. The DNA for the CDR3 is TGTGCCAGCAAGATGGGGAGTCAAGAGACCCAGTACTTC. It is translated as CASKMGSQETQYF.

CDR3 DNA sequence: TGCGCCAGCAGCTTACAGGGATCGGACGAGCAGTACTTC. The encoded protein is CASSLQGSDEQYF. The chain couples TRBV5-1 to TRBJ2-7, with D possibly TRBD1 on 6 matching bases. The V and J ends lost 2 bases and 5 bases respectively, with 11 bases between them. Germline CDR1 and CDR2: SGHRS and YFSETQ. The CDR3 is made up of 13 amino acids.

Of note for this clone: Other nucleotide sequences in the sample specify the same CDR3. This chain joins TRBV5-1 and TRBJ1-6, with 9 bases matching TRBD1. J gave up 7 bases and V 4 bases, and 3 bases lay outside the gene matches. CDR1 and CDR2 from the germline V gene are SGHRS and YFSETQ. This CDR3 comprises 14 residues. This CDR3 is CASSTGQGNSPLHF. The CDR3 coding sequence is TGCGCCAGCAGCACCGGACAGGGGAATTCACCCCTCCACTTT. The full variable domain, completed using reference TRBV5-1 and TRBJ1-6, is KAGVTQTPRYLIKTRGQQVTLSCSPISGHRSVSWYQQTPGQGLQFLFEYFSETQRNKGNFPGRFSGRQFSNSRSEMNVSTLELGDSALYLCASSTGQGNSPLHFGNGTRLTVT.

This clone was seen a handful of times. The chain links TRBV7-2 to TRBJ2-7; TRBD1 might be the D (5 bases). The ends were cut back, 1 base at V and 5 bases at J, with 9 bases in the middle. The germline gives CDR1 SGHTA, CDR2 FQGNSA. The CDR3 extends over 13 amino acids. CDR3 loop: CASSLVVGDEQYF. The CDR3 DNA reads TGTGCCAGCAGCTTAGTTGTAGGGGACGAGCAGTACTTC.

A note on this clone: Other DNA sequences from this sample encode an identical CDR3 as well. The chain links TRBV28 to TRBJ2-7, with D unclear. V was shortened by 1 base and J by 4 bases, with 5 bases between the two germline ends. CDR3 length: 12 amino acids. Germline-derived CDR1 and CDR2 are MDHEN and SYDVKM. CDR3 nucleotides: TGTGCCAGCAGTTTATCCGGGTACGAGCAGTACTTC. Translation gives CASSLSGYEQYF.

As concerns this clone: This same CDR3 is encoded by further DNA sequences in the sample. This chain connects TRBV18 to TRBJ2-7; tentatively, D is TRBD1 (5 bases). Between the trimmed V and J ends, which lost 3 bases and 2 bases, there was a span of 14 bases. Germline CDR1 and CDR2: KGHSH and LQKENI. There are 15 residues in the CDR3. The CDR3: CASSPGQGGTYEQYF. For the CDR3, the DNA is TGTGCCAGCTCACCGGGGCAGGGTGGAACCTACGAGCAGTACTTC.

This clone was detected only a few times. The chain links TRBV25-1 to TRBJ1-4; TRBD1 might be the D (5 bases). The ends were cut back, 5 bases at V and 6 bases at J, with 13 bases in the middle. This CDR3 region has 14 residues. Germline V gene data show CDR1 as MGHDK and CDR2 as SYGVNS. CDR3 coding DNA: TGTGCCAGCAGTCCTAGAGACAGATATGAAAAACTGTTTTTT. Protein sequence: CASSPRDRYEKLFF. The full variable domain, rest sourced from reference TRBV25-1 and TRBJ1-4, is EADIYQTPRYLVIGTGKKITLECSQTMGHDKMYWYQQDPGMELHLIHYSYGVNSTEKGDLSSESTVSRIRTEHFPLTLESARPSHTSQYLCASSPRDRYEKLFFGSGTQLSVL.

In its sample, this clone was seen a few times. The rearrangement uses TRBV30 and TRBJ2-5, with 8 bases that match TRBD2. The CDR3 consists of 16 residues. With V trimmed by 2 bases and J by 4 bases, 12 bases remained unmatched. From germline, CDR1 is GTSNPN and CDR2 SVGIG (reference sequence). The CDR3 protein is CAWSHSPTSGPETQYF. The DNA for the CDR3 is TGTGCCTGGAGTCACTCTCCTACTAGCGGCCCAGAGACCCAGTACTTC.

The chain employs TRBV5-6 and TRBJ2-7, with D possibly TRBD2 on 6 matching bases. The V gene lost 6 bases and the J gene lost 9 bases, with 22 bases spanning the gap. CDR3 length: 14 amino acids. Germline CDR1 reads SGHDT; CDR2 reads YYEEEE. In DNA form, the CDR3 reads TGTGCCAGCAACAACCGGGACTCGTATTCTTTGCAGTACTTC. Translated, it gives CASNNRDSYSLQYF.

This rearrangement joins TRBV14 to TRBJ1-4; a possible D gene is TRBD1 (5 bases). The CDR3 is 14 residues long. CDR1 and CDR2 from the germline V gene are SGHDN and FVKESK. Trimming took 6 bases from V and 3 from J, leaving 11 bases between them. For the CDR3, the DNA is TGTGCCAGCAGTCCCGACAGACCTAATGAAAAACTGTTTTTT. Amino acids: CASSPDRPNEKLFF.

This rearrangement joins TRBV4-1 to TRBJ2-1; TRBD1 is a possible D gene (6 bases). CDR1 is MGHRA and CDR2 is YSYEKL in the germline V gene. V lost 2 bases, J lost 8 bases, and 22 bases lay in between. CDR3 size: 17 residues. The chain's CDR3 is CASSQSGQKRRDDEQFF. Written as DNA, the CDR3 is TGCGCCAGCAGCCAATCAGGACAGAAAAGGAGAGATGATGAGCAGTTCTTC.

This clone was seen a few times. This chain joins TRBV19 and TRBJ1-5; D gene ambiguous. This CDR3 comprises 13 residues. Deletions cut 6 bases from V and 7 bases from J, with 13 bases between. Germline CDR1 and CDR2: LNHDA and SQIVND (reference sequence). CDR3 protein: CASRPGSKQPQHF. The CDR3 nucleotides read TGTGCCAGTAGGCCGGGATCCAAACAGCCCCAGCATTTT.

The chain links TRBV5-1 to TRBJ2-2; the match to TRBD2 covers 9 bases. The V and J ends lost 6 bases and 5 bases, in that order; junction bases with no gene match: 2. Germline CDR1 is SGHRS and CDR2 is YFSETQ. The length of the CDR3 is 13 residues. The chain's CDR3 is CASTSGATGELFF. As DNA, the CDR3 is TGCGCCAGCACTAGCGGGGCGACCGGGGAGCTGTTTTTT. Looking up the rest from reference TRBV5-1 and TRBJ2-2 gives the full variable domain: KAGVTQTPRYLIKTRGQQVTLSCSPISGHRSVSWYQQTPGQGLQFLFEYFSETQRNKGNFPGRFSGRQFSNSRSEMNVSTLELGDSALYLCASTSGATGELFFGEGSRLTVL.